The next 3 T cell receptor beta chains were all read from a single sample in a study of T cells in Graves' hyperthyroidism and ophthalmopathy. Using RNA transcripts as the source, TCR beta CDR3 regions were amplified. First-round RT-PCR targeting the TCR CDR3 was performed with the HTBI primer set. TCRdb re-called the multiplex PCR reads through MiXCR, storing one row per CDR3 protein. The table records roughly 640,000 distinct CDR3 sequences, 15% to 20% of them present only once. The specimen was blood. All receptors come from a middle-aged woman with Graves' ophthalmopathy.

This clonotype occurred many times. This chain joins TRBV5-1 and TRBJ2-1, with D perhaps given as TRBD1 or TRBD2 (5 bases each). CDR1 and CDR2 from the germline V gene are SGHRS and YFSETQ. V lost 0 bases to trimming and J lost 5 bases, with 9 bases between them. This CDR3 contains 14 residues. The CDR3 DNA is TGCGCCAGCAGCTTGGTAGGGACCAACAATGAGCAGTTCTTC. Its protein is CASSLVGTNNEQFF. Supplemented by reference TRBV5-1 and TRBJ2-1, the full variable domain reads KAGVTQTPRYLIKTRGQQVTLSCSPISGHRSVSWYQQTPGQGLQFLFEYFSETQRNKGNFPGRFSGRQFSNSRSEMNVSTLELGDSALYLCASSLVGTNNEQFFGPGTRLTVL.

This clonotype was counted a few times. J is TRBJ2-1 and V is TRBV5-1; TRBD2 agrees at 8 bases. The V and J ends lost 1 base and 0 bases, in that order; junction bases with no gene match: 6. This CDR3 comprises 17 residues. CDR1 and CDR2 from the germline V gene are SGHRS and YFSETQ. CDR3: CASSLNSGASSYNEQFF. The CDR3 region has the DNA TGCGCCAGCAGCTTGAATAGCGGGGCTAGCTCCTACAATGAGCAGTTCTTC.

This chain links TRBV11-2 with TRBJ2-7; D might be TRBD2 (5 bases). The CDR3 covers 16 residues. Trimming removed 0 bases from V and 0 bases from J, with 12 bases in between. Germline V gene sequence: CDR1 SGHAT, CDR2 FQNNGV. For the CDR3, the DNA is TGTGCCAGCAGCTTAGAACATGGCGGGCCCTCCTACGAGCAGTACTTC. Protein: CASSLEHGGPSYEQYF.